Below, one TCR beta chain is given with its context. This clone showed up many times. The antigen it binds to is not known. There are no base qualities to consult, and no much larger clone falls within one base. No patient had received any treatment before thyroid surgery. Using T-cell receptor beta sequencing, the researchers looked back retrospectively at clinical samples from patients, gathered between about 2012 and 2019. The record originates from a study of metastatic and nonmetastatic thyroid tumors (dated by TCRdb to the early 2020s). The study in broad terms: Repertoires were compared across peripheral blood and tumor or nodule tissue samples from malignant and benign thyroid patients. The paper as a whole reports these results and caveats: In both blood and tumor samples, TCR beta diversity was reported to be significantly higher in malignant tumors than in benign nodules.

V is trimmed back by 2 bases and J by 9 bases, and the junction contains 3 bases that no gene match accounts for. CDR1 is given as GTSNPN and CDR2 as SVGIG, both from the germline V gene (reference sequence). The CDR3, cysteine through phenylalanine, is 11 amino acids long. The entry retains the CDR3 DNA only, 33 bases that are in frame from base 1. The receptor library was made with PCR. Sequencing instrument: Illumina HiSeq 4000. High-throughput sequencing was used to profile the CDR3 region of the TCR beta-chain in every patient. In the authors' own workflow: A classifier to discriminate distant-metastatic papillary thyroid cancer patients was built from CDR3 differences across clinicopathological groups. To measure repertoire diversity the researchers used the Shannon index, while the Morisita-Horn index served to gauge how similar the tumor and blood repertoires were. Using fastp at Q25 and MiXCR, TCRdb reprocessed the public reads and kept productive beta chains. For this entry, the V and J calls and clone size follow TCRdb and not the study's own pipeline. This sample comprises 20,000 to 25,000 clones, approximately 20% of them detected only once. More than 20% of the sample is held by the ten biggest clonotypes.

The clonotype originates from a male donor with papillary thyroid cancer or a benign thyroid nodule (not recorded which). Some clones in this sample may be carry-over from other donors' samples. The rearranged segments are TRBV30 and TRBJ1-1; the junction holds 7 bases that match TRBD1. Sample: blood. The CDR3 region: CAWSLTGKAFF. In nucleotide form, the sequence is TGTGCCTGGAGTTTGACAGGGAAAGCTTTCTTT.